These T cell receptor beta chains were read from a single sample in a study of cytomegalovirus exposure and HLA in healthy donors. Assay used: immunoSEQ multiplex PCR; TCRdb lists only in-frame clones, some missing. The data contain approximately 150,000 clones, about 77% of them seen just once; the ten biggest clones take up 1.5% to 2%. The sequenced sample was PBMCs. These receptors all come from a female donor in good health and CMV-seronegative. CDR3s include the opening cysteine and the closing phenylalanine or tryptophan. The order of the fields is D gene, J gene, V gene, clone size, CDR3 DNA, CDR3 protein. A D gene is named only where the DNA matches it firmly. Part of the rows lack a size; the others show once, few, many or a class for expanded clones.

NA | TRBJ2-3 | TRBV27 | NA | TGTGCCAGCAGTTTGGGGGGGGGCGCAGATACGCAGTATTTT | CASSLGGGADTQYF
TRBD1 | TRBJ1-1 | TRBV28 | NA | TGTGCCAGCAGCCCGACAGGGGTTTTGGTGAACACTGAAGCTTTCTTT | CASSPTGVLVNTEAFF
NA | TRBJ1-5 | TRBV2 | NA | TGTGCCAGCAGTGACAACTTTAGCAATCAGCCCCAGCATTTT | CASSDNFSNQPQHF
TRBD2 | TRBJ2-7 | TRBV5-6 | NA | TGTGCCAGCAGCTTAGAGACTAGCGGGGTCTACGAGCAGTACTTC | CASSLETSGVYEQYF
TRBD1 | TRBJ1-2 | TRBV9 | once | TGTGCCAGCAGTGCTGGACAGGGGAACCATGGCTACACCTTC | CASSAGQGNHGYTF
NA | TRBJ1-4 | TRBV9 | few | TGTGCCAGCAGCGTAGATGGGGGGAAACTGTTTTTT | CASSVDGGKLFF
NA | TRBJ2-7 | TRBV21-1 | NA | TGTGCCAGCAGCAATACAGGGTACGGTACCTACGAGCAGTACTTC | CASSNTGYGTYEQYF
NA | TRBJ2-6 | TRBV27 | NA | TGTGCCAGCAGTTTATTCGGGGGAGGGACAGGGGCCAACGTCCTGACTTTC | CASSLFGGGTGANVLTF
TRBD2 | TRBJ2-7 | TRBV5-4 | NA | TGTGCCAGCAGCCGCGGGACTAGCGATTTCTACGAGCAGTACTTC | CASSRGTSDFYEQYF
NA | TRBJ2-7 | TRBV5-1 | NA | TGCGCCAGCAGCAAGACAGGCGAAAGGAACGAGCAGTACTTC | CASSKTGERNEQYF
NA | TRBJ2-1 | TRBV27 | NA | TGTGCCACCACGACAGGTTCCTACAATGAGCAGTTCTTC | CATTTGSYNEQFF
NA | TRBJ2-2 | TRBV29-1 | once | TGCAGCTCCTTGGACCGGACGGGGACCGGGGAGCTGTTTTTT | CSSLDRTGTGELFF
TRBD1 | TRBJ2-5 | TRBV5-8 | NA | TGTGCCAGCAGCCCCGGGACAGGGGGCTTGGAGACCCAGTACTTC | CASSPGTGGLETQYF
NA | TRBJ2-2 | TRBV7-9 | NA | TGTGCCAGCAGCTTAGCGGGAGCCGGGGAGCTGTTTTTT | CASSLAGAGELFF
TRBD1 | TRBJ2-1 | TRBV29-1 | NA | TGCAGTAAGAGAACAGGGGAGAACAATGAGCAGTTCTTC | CSKRTGENNEQFF
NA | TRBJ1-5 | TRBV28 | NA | TGTGCCAGCCACCCCCACGGGGGGGGCGATCAGCCCCAGCATTTT | CASHPHGGGDQPQHF
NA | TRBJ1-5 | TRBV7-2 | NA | TGTGCCACTACTCTGAATAGCAATCAGCCCCAGCATTTT | CATTLNSNQPQHF
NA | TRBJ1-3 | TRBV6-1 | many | TGTGCCAGCATTCAGGGGTTTGGAAACACCATATATTTT | CASIQGFGNTIYF
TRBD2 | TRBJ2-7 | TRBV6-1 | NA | TGTGCCAGCCCCCCCCCGGGACTAGCGGGACCCGAGCAGTACTTC | CASPPPGLAGPEQYF
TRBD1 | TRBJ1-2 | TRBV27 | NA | TGTGCCAGCAGTTCCCGGACAGGGACTAACTATGGCTACACCTTC | CASSSRTGTNYGYTF
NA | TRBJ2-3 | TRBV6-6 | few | TGTGCCAGCAGTTTACCCAGGGATACGCAGTATTTT | CASSLPRDTQYF
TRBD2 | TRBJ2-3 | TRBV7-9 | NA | TGTGCCAGCAGCTTACTTAGCGGGAGCACAGATACGCAGTATTTT | CASSLLSGSTDTQYF
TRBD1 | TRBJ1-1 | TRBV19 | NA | TGTGCCAGTAGTATACCCAGGGGGGTCACTGAAGCTTTCTTT | CASSIPRGVTEAFF
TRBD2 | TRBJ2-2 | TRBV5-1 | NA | TGCGCCAGCAGCTTGGGAGCTTCTAGCGGGGGATCTGCCGGGGAGCTGTTTTTT | CASSLGASSGGSAGELFF
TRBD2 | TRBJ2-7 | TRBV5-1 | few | TGCGCCAGCAGCCCCGGGACTAGCGGTCTCTCCTACGAGCAGTACTTC | CASSPGTSGLSYEQYF
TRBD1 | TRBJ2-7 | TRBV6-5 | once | TGTGCCAGCAGTCACAGGGGTATGGACGAGCAGTACTTC | CASSHRGMDEQYF
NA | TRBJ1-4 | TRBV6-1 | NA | TGTGCCAGCAGTTGGGGGCGCATTGGGGAAAAACTGTTTTTT | CASSWGRIGEKLFF
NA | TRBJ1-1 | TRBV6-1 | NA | TGTGCCAGCAGTGAAGCGGGGAGGGGCGCTGAAGCTTTCTTT | CASSEAGRGAEAFF
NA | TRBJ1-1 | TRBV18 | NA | TGTGCCAGCTCACCCCCCGTAGGGGCCGGCACTGAAGCTTTCTTT | CASSPPVGAGTEAFF
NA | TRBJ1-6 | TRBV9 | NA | TGTGCCAGCAGCGTAAATCGACAGCCAGGCTCACCCCTCCACTTT | CASSVNRQPGSPLHF
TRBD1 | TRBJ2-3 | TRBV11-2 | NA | TGTGCCAGCAGCTCAATGACAGGGTCCACAGATACGCAGTATTTT | CASSSMTGSTDTQYF
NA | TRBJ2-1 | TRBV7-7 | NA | TGTGCCAGCAGCTTAGCGTCCGACAATGAGCAGTTCTTC | CASSLASDNEQFF
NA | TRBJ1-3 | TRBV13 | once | TGTGCCAGCAGCGATGGGGCGCGCTCTGGAAACACCATATATTTT | CASSDGARSGNTIYF
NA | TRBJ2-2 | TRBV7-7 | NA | TGTGCCAGCAGCTTATCTCTTTGGCGGAGGAATCACACCGGGGAGCTGTTTTTT | CASSLSLWRRNHTGELFF
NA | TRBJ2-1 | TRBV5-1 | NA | TGCGCCAGCGTTCGCGATGCGTCCTACAATGAGCAGTTCTTC | CASVRDASYNEQFF
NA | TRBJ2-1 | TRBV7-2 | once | TGTGCCAGCAGCCCGGGGGGCGGACCATACAATGAGCAGTTCTTC | CASSPGGGPYNEQFF
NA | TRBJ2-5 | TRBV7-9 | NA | TGTGCCAGCAGCATCATGGGGCCAGAACAAGAGACCCAGTACTTC | CASSIMGPEQETQYF
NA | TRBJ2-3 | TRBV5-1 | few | TGCGCCAGCAGCTTCTCTCGGGGCACAGATACGCAGTATTTT | CASSFSRGTDTQYF
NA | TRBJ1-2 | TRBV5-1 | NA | TGCGCCAGCAGCTTGGGTCTTGGGGGGGGTCTCAACTATGGCTACACCTTC | CASSLGLGGGLNYGYTF
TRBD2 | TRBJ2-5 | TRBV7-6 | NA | TGTGCCAGCAGCTTTATACTAGCGCAAGAAGAGACCCAGTACTTC | CASSFILAQEETQYF